This TCR beta chain was captured by sequencing in a study of blood T cell repertoires in COVID-19. At the level of the study: Material from acute and convalescent COVID-19 was sourced from the United States, Italy and Spain. T cells, B-cell-depleted T cells, or PBMCs supplied cDNA or gDNA.

This CDR3 spans 13 amino acids. The authors' processing: Reference gene primer amplification in the assay estimated nucleated cell counts. Data came from immunoSEQ multiplex PCR; TCRdb stores just in-frame clones and leaves some out. V and J calls and clone size follow that table, whereas D and trimming were derived from the DNA. The table lists about 170,000 clones, around 85% of them singletons. The genes are TRBV21-1 and TRBJ1-4; the D call in the table, TRBD1, was not verified against the DNA. TRBV21-1 is noted as a pseudogene. Sequencing was done on a sample of peripheral blood. This TCR came from a human donor with acute or convalescent COVID-19. The donor label of this sample is uncertain. The CDR3 region is CASSEPSNEKLFF. CDR3 coding DNA: TGTGCCAGCAGCGAACCCAGTAATGAAAAACTGTTTTTT.